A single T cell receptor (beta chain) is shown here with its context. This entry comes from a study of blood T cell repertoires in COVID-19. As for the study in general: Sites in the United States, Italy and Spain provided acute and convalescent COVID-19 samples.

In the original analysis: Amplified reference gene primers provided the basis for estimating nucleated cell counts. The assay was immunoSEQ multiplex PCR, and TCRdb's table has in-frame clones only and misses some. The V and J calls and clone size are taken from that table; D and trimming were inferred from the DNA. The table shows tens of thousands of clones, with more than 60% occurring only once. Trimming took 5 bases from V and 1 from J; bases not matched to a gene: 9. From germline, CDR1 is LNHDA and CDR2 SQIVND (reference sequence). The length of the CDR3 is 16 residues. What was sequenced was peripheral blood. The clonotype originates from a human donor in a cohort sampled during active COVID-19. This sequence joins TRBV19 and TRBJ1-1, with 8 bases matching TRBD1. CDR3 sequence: CASSQPGQASNTEAFF. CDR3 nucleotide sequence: TGTGCCAGTAGTCAGCCGGGACAGGCTTCGAACACTGAAGCTTTCTTT.